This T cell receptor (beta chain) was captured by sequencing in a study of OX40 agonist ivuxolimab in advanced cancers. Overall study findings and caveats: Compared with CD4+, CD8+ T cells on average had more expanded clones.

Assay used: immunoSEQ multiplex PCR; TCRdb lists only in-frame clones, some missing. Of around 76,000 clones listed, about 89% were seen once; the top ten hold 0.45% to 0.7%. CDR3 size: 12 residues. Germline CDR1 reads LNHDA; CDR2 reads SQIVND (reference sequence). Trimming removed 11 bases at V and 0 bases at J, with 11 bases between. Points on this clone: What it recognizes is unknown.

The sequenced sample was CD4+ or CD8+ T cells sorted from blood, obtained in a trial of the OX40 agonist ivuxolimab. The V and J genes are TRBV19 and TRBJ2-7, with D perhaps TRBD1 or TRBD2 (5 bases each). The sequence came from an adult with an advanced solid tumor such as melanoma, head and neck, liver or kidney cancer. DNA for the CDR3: TGTGCCCTTGGGGGTTCCTCCTACGAGCAGTACTTC. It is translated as CALGGSSYEQYF.